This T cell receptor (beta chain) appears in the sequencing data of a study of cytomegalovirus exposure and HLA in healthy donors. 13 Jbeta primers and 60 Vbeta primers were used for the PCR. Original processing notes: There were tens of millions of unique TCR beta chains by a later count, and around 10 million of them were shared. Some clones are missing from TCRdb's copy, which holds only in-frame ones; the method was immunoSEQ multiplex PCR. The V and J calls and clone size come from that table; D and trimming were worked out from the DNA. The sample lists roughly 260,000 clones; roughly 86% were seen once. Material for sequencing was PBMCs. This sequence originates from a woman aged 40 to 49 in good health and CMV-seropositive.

The CDR3 sequence is CASSKLAGARSYEQYF. The CDR3 DNA sequence: TGTGCCAGCAGCAAATTAGCGGGAGCCCGCTCCTACGAGCAGTACTTC. This chain connects TRBV5-4 to TRBJ2-7; TRBD2 aligns across 9 bases. The J segment lost 0 bases and the V segment lost 4 bases, leaving 8 bases of the junction unmatched. The germline gives CDR1 SGHNT, CDR2 YYREEE (reference sequence). CDR3 length: 16 amino acids.